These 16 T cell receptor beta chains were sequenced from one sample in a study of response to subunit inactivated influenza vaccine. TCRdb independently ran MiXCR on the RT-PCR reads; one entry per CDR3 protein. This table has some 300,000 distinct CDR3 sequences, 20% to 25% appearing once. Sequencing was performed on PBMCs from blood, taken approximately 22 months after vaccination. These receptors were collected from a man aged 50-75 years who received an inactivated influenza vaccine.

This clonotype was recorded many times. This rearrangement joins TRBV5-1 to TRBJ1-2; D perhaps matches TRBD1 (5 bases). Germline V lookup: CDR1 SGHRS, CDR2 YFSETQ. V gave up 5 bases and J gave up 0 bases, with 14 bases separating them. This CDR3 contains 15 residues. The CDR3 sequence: CASRRGVGPNYGYTF. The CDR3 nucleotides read TGCGCCAGCAGACGCGGAGTGGGACCTAACTATGGCTACACCTTC.

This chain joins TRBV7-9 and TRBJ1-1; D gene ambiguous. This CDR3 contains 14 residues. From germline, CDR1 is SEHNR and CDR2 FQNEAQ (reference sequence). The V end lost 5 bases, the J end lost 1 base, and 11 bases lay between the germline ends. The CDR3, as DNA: TGTGCCAGCAGCCCTGGACCGACGAACACTGAAGCTTTCTTT. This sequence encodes CASSPGPTNTEAFF.

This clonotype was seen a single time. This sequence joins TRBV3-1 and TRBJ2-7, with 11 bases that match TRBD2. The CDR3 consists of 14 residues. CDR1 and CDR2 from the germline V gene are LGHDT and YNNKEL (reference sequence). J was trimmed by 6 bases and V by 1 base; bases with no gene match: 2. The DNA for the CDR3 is TGTGCCAGCAGCCAAGGGCTAGCGGGGGGCGAGCAGTACTTC. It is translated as CASSQGLAGGEQYF.

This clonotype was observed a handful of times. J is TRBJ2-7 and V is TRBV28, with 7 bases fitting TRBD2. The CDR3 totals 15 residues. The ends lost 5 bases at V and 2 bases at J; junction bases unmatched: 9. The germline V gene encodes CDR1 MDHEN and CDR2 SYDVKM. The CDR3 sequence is CASSRLAVTPYEQYF. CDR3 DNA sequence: TGTGCCAGCAGTCGGCTAGCGGTTACCCCCTACGAGCAGTACTTC.

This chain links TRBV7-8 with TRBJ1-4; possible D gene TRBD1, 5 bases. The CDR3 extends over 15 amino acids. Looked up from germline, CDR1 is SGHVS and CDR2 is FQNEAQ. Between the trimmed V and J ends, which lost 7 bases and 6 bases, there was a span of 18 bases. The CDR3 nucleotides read TGTGCCAGCACCCCGTACCGAGGGGCGGATGAAAAACTGTTTTTT. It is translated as CASTPYRGADEKLFF.

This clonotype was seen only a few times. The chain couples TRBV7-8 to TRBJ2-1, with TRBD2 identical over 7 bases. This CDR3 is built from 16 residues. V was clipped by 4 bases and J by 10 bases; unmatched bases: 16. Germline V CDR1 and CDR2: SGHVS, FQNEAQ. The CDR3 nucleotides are TGTGCCAGCAGCTCCGTAGCGGGTAGACCCCCACGGGAGCAGTTCTTC. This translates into CASSSVAGRPPREQFF.

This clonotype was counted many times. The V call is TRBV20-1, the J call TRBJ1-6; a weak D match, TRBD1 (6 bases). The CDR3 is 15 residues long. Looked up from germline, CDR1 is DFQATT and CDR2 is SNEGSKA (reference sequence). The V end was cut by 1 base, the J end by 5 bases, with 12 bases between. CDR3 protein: CSARVRTVNNSPLHF. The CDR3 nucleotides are TGCAGTGCTAGAGTCCGGACAGTTAATAATTCACCCCTCCACTTT.

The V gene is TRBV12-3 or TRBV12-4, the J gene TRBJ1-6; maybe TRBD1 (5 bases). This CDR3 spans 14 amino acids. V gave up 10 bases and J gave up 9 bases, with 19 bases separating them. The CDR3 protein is CATGTGLTGSPLHF. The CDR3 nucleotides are TGTGCCACTGGGACGGGATTAACGGGTTCACCCCTCCACTTT.

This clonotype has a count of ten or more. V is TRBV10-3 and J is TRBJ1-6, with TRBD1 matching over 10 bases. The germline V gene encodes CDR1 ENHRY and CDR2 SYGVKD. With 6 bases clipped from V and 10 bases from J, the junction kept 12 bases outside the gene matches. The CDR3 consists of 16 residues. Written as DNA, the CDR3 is TGTGCCATCAGGGACCGATCAGGGACAGGGGTATCACCCCTCCACTTT. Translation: CAIRDRSGTGVSPLHF.

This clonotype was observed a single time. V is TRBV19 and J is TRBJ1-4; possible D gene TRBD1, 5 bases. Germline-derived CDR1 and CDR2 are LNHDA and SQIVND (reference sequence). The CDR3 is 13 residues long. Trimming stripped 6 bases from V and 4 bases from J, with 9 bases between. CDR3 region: CASRRQNNEKLFF. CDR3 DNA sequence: TGTGCCAGTAGGAGACAGAATAATGAAAAACTGTTTTTT.

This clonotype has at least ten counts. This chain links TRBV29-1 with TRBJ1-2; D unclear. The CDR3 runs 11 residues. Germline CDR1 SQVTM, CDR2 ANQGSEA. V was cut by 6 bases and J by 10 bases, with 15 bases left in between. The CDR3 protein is CSVTLGFYYTF. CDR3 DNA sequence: TGCAGCGTGACGCTCGGGTTTTACTACACCTTC.

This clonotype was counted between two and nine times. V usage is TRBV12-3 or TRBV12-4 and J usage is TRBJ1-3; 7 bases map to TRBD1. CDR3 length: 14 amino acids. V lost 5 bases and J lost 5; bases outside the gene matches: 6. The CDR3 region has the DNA TGTGCCAGCAGTCCTAGGGACAGTCGAAACACCATATATTTT. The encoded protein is CASSPRDSRNTIYF.

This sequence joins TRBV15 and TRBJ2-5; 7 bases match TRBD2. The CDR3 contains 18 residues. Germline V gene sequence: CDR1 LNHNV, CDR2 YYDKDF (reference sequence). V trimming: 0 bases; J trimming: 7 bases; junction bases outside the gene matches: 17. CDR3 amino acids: CATSRDPTLSGGFVTQYF. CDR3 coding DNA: TGTGCCACCAGCAGAGATCCAACTCTTTCGGGGGGATTTGTGACCCAGTACTTC.

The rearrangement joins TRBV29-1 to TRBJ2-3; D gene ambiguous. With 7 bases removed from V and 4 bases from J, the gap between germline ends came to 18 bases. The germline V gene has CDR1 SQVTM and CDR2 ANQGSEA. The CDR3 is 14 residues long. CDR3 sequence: CSALILNSADTQYF. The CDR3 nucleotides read TGCAGCGCCCTCATACTCAACAGTGCAGATACGCAGTATTTT.

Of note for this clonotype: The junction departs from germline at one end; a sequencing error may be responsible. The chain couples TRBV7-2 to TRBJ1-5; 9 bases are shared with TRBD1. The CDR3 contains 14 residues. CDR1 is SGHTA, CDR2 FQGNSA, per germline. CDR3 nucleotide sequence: TGTGCCAGCAGCACGACAGGGGGTAATCAGGCCCAGCATTTT. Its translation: CASSTTGGNQAQHF.

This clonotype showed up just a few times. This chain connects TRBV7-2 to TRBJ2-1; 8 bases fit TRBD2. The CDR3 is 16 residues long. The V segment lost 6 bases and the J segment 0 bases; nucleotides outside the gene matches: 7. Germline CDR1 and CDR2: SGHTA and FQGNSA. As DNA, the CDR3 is TGTGCCAGCAGGTCTATAGCGGGGAGCTCCTACAATGAGCAGTTCTTC. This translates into CASRSIAGSSYNEQFF.